This TCR beta chain is drawn from a study of T cell responses to AZD1222 COVID-19 vaccine (dated by TCRdb to the early 2020s). Background for the entire study: TCR sequencing was performed for roughly 250 trial participants, of whom about 200 were given two doses of AZD1222 and approximately 25 were given two doses of MenACWY control vaccine. Enrollment into the trials was organized by age into subgroups of 18-55, 56-69 and 70-plus years, and those subgroups contained roughly 140, 27 and 60 TCR-sequenced participants, respectively.

What the work shows at the level of the full study, not this receptor alone: Reportedly, almost half of the unique spike-specific TCRs recognized epitopes lying outside the regions that are mutated in the B.1.351 and B.1.1.7 variants. Conclusions about previously exposed vaccinees are limited, since just six or seven AZD1222 recipients were seropositive for SARS-CoV-2 at baseline. Because no samples from the day 14 peak response were available, repertoires could be characterized only after the peak T cell response. Participants were mostly white British and included more females than males, and it was suggested by the authors that clonal diversity may have been underestimated. Spike-specific TCR breadth and depth rose significantly after two AZD1222 doses compared with day 0 and with MenACWY recipients. The 56-69-year group was small, and its depth increase did not reach significance, likely because of low power. The whole spike protein was spanned by vaccine-associated CD4 TCRs, and dominant responses were seen in regions 160-218 and 743-854.

This clone has just a few counts. Its antigen is not yet known. The input lacks base qualities; no much larger clone sits a single base away. From the germline V gene, CDR1 is SGHTA and CDR2 is FQGNSA. A distance of 17 bases separates the germline ends of V and J, which lose 5 bases and 3 bases respectively. The CDR3 spans 16 residues, from the cysteine through the phenylalanine. Kept here is only the CDR3 DNA, which spans 48 bases and is read in frame from base 1. The sample's time point, from its label and the paper: about 28 days (+/-7) after the second vaccine dose. AZD1222 recipients whose second dose came at about 4 weeks and those whose second dose came at about 12 weeks were combined into one group, since spike-specific TCR depth and breadth did not differ between the two schedules. Samples from vaccinated people were obtained from the UK trials COV001 and COV002, which included a single-blind randomized controlled phase 2/3 trial of AZD1222 (ChAdOx1 nCoV-19) in healthy adults. For TCRbeta chain sequencing, PBMC samples were collected from trial participants at day 0 and at day 28 after the second dose.

The CDR3 regions of human TCRbeta chains were analyzed by immunosequencing. As for the authors' bioinformatics: Repertoire TCRs were checked for matches against a reference library of SARS-CoV-2-specific TCRs that had been generated using the MIRA antigen-specificity platform. Breadth was defined as the fraction of unique TCRs that were SARS-CoV-2-associated. Depth was defined as the fraction of total T cells that were SARS-CoV-2-associated. Using the MIRA data, every spike-specific TCR was mapped to the spike region that the TCR reacted to and assigned to either a CD4 or a CD8 class. Log10-transformed breadth and depth values were compared by one-way ANOVA with Sidak's multiple comparisons tests. Entries here come from immuneACCESS through TCRdb and include only in-frame sequences with V and J called. Some clones fail to appear in such tables; in the studies checked, an unresolved V gene covers under half of the shortfall, and the cause of the remainder is unknown. From that table come the V and J calls and clone size; the DNA was used to work out D and trimming. The sample table records roughly 110,000 clones; approximately 90% of these occur just once. Clones ranked in the top ten supply more than 8% of the sample.

This sequence was found in an adult who received the AZD1222 COVID-19 vaccine. Specimen: peripheral blood, collected 28 days after the second AZD1222 dose. The rearranged segments are TRBV7-2 and TRBJ1-3; the D gene is unclear. The CDR3 corresponds to CASSLGQLRSGNTIYF. The DNA sequence reads TGTGCCAGCAGCCTTGGGCAGTTAAGGAGTGGAAACACCATATATTTT.